This entry concerns a single TCR beta chain. The sample comes from a study of blood T cell repertoires in COVID-19. Study information: The origin of the acute and convalescent COVID-19 samples was the United States, Italy and Spain. T cells, B-cell-depleted T cells, or PBMCs supplied cDNA or gDNA.

How the authors handled the data: The authors estimated nucleated cell counts from reference gene primer amplification. Profiling relied on immunoSEQ multiplex PCR, and the TCRdb table lists in-frame clones only, not all of them. The V and J calls and clone size come from that table; D and trimming were worked out from the DNA. In the table there are more than 200,000 clones, approximately 86% of which are singletons. The CDR3 is 11 residues long. Trimming pared 5 bases from V and 2 bases from J, leaving 6 bases between. Germline CDR1 SQVTM, CDR2 ANQGSEA. What was sequenced was peripheral blood. This sequence was found in a man under 40 with active or convalescent COVID-19. The chain links TRBV29-1 to TRBJ1-2; the D is unclear. This CDR3 is CSVRENYGYTF. CDR3 coding DNA: TGCAGCGTTCGGGAAAACTATGGCTACACCTTC.